This TCR beta chain was sequenced for a study of OX40 agonist ivuxolimab in advanced cancers. Study context: Ivuxolimab was administered intravenously to patients at 0.01 to 10 mg/kg every 2 weeks. Study-level results: Relative to CD4+, CD8+ T cells held more expanded clones on average. By week 6 at 0.1 to 3.0 mg/kg, blood CD4+ and CD8+ T cells had expanded clonally.

Sequenced by immunoSEQ multiplex PCR; TCRdb stores in-frame clones only, minus some. This table holds roughly 48,000 clones, 85% found once. As for this clone: Its matching antigen is unknown.

Systemic immunosuppression or autoimmune disease history was grounds to exclude patients. This clonotype was sampled from an adult with an advanced solid tumor such as melanoma, head and neck, liver or kidney cancer. This specimen was CD4+ or CD8+ T cells sorted from blood, taken in a trial of the OX40 agonist ivuxolimab.

The CDR3 nucleotides are TGTGCCAGCAGCTTACAGGGGGCGCGGGGGGAGACCCAGTACTTC. The encoded protein is CASSLQGARGETQYF. The chain employs TRBV7-2 and TRBJ2-5; tentative D call: TRBD1 (8 bases). Trimming removed 2 bases from V and 5 bases from J, with 15 bases in between. There are 15 residues in the CDR3. CDR1 is SGHTA, CDR2 FQGNSA, per germline.